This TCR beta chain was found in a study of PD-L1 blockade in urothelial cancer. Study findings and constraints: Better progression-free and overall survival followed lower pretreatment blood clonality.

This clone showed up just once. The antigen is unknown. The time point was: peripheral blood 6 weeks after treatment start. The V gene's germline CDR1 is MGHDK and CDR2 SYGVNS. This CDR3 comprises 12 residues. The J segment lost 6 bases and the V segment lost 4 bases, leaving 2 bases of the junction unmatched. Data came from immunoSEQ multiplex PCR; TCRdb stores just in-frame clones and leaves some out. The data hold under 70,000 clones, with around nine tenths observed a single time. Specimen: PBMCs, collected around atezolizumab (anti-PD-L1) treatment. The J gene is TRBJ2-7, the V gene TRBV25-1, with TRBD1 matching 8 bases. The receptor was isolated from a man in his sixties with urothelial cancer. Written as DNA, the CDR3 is TGTGCCAGCAGTGGCAGGGGGCGCGAGCAGTACTTC. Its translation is CASSGRGREQYF.